This paragraph reports one TCR beta chain. Its cognate antigen is unknown. The V end lost 5 bases, the J end lost 2 bases, and 12 bases lay between the germline ends. The CDR3 is made up of 14 amino acids. The germline V gene has CDR1 LNHDA and CDR2 SQIVND (reference sequence). This entry belongs to a study of shared clonotypes between healthy human individuals. General study findings and limits: Naive subsets generally exceeded memory subsets in estimated richness.

Produced via immunoSEQ multiplex PCR; TCRdb's table is partial and in-frame only. The sample has 2 million or so clones; around 95% are singletons. Every contributor of samples was a Caucasian grown-up residing in Nashville, Tennessee. V and J are TRBV19 and TRBJ1-1; a weak D match, TRBD1 (5 bases). The source of this sequence is a man aged 18 to 29 in good health. Sequenced input: naive CD4+ T cells sorted from blood. Noted subset: CD45RA+ positively selected. The CDR3 is CASSSDRDNTEAFF. The CDR3 DNA follows: TGTGCCAGTAGTTCTGACCGGGACAACACTGAAGCTTTCTTT.